One sample yielded the 16 T cell receptor beta chains listed below, sequenced in a study of regulatory T cells in long-lasting Graves disease. Time point defined: newly diagnosed GD, antithyroid drugs for less than 3 months. RNA isolated from PBMCs was used to make the TCR library. The authors built TCR beta libraries using iRepertoire HTBI primers and Arm-PCR of CDR3 regions. One entry per CDR3 protein results from TCRdb running MiXCR on the multiplex PCR reads. Among about 500,000 distinct CDR3 sequences listed, around 12% were seen once. The data also belong to a second study, concerning T cells in Graves' hyperthyroidism and ophthalmopathy.

Material: peripheral blood mononuclear cells (PBMCs), obtained at new diagnosis, from a patient treated with antithyroid drugs. The origin of the receptors is a woman in her twenties or thirties with Graves disease.

Ten or more counts support this clonotype. The J gene is TRBJ2-1, the V gene TRBV7-9, with 10 bases lining up with TRBD2. CDR1 and CDR2 from the germline V gene are SEHNR and FQNEAQ (reference sequence). The CDR3 runs to 15 residues. Germline trimming cut 6 bases from V and 7 bases from J; bases unmatched to any gene: 9. The CDR3 protein is CASSSLAGVWNEQFF. DNA for the CDR3: TGTGCCAGCAGTTCCCTAGCGGGAGTCTGGAATGAGCAGTTCTTC.

V gene TRBV7-2 combines with J gene TRBJ2-7; no clear D gene. The CDR3 has 13 amino acids. V gave up 0 bases and J gave up 5 bases, with 8 bases separating them. Germline assignment: CDR1 SGHTA and CDR2 FQGNSA. For the CDR3, the DNA is TGTGCCAGCAGCTTAGCCCTCCTTGACGAGCAGTACTTC. Translated: CASSLALLDEQYF.

Only a few counts were recorded for this clonotype. CDR3 DNA: TGTGCCAGCAGCTTAGAAGGCGGGTTCTACAATGAGCAGTTCTTC. Its protein is CASSLEGGFYNEQFF. The V gene is TRBV11-2, the J gene TRBJ2-1; a possible D gene is TRBD2 (5 bases). The germline CDR1 and CDR2 sequences are SGHAT and FQNNGV. This CDR3 contains 15 residues. V lost 0 bases and J 3 bases, leaving 9 bases between the germline ends.

This clonotype was counted at least ten times. This chain joins TRBV12-3 or TRBV12-4 and TRBJ2-7, with D possibly matching TRBD1 (6 bases). V lost 6 bases to trimming and J lost 6 bases, with 15 bases between them. The CDR3 has 13 residues. The CDR3 reads CASRRGQVGEQYF. Written as DNA, the CDR3 is TGTGCCAGCAGAAGGGGACAAGTTGGCGAGCAGTACTTC.

This clonotype was counted ten times or more. The chain has TRBV5-1 and TRBJ1-3, with D uncertain. V dropped 0 bases and J dropped 3 bases, with 10 bases sitting between them. Germline V gene data show CDR1 as SGHRS and CDR2 as YFSETQ. The CDR3 is made up of 15 amino acids. The CDR3 here is CASSLDGRVGNTIYF. DNA of the CDR3: TGCGCCAGCAGCTTGGATGGACGGGTTGGAAACACCATATATTTT.

This clonotype was detected ten times or more. The chain combines TRBV6-1 with TRBJ1-2; TRBD1 matches 7 bases. Germline V gene data show CDR1 as MNHNS and CDR2 as SASEGT. J lost 4 bases, V lost 10 bases, and 3 bases had no gene match. The CDR3 totals 11 residues. The CDR3 is CATGTAYGYTF. CDR3 bases: TGTGCCACCGGGACAGCCTATGGCTACACCTTC.

This clonotype occurred many times. V usage is TRBV20-1 and J usage is TRBJ2-5, with a tentative D call TRBD2 (6 bases). Germline V CDR1 and CDR2: DFQATT, SNEGSKA (reference sequence). V gave up 3 bases and J gave up 3 bases, with 8 bases separating them. This CDR3 comprises 12 residues. The CDR3 loop is CSASGGKETQYF. The DNA for the CDR3 is TGCAGTGCTAGCGGCGGGAAAGAGACCCAGTACTTC.

The rearrangement uses TRBV19 and TRBJ2-6; unclear D gene. The V end was cut by 4 bases, the J end by 3 bases, with 7 bases between. Germline V gene data show CDR1 as LNHDA and CDR2 as SQIVND (reference sequence). This CDR3 is built from 14 residues. The DNA of the CDR3 is TGTGCCAGTAGTAATATCGTTGGGGCCAACGTCCTGACTTTC. Protein sequence: CASSNIVGANVLTF.

This chain uses TRBV10-2 with TRBJ2-7; D ambiguous. CDR1 is WSHSY and CDR2 is SAAADI in the germline V gene. Trimming took off 4 bases at V and 3 bases at J, with 13 bases between the two ends. There are 14 residues in the CDR3. CDR3 region: CASSVGLNLYEQYF. CDR3 in DNA: TGCGCCAGCAGTGTAGGATTAAACCTCTACGAGCAGTACTTC.

This clonotype was found many times. The chain uses TRBV27 and TRBJ1-1; 11 bases map to TRBD1. CDR1 and CDR2 from the germline V gene are MNHEY and SMNVEV (reference sequence). V trimming: 6 bases; J trimming: 5 bases; junction bases outside the gene matches: 11. The CDR3 sequence is 16 residues long. The CDR3 nucleotides read TGTGCCAGCAGAAAGGGGACAGGGGGGATATATACTGAAGCTTTCTTT. Amino acids: CASRKGTGGIYTEAFF.

The J gene is TRBJ2-1, the V gene TRBV20-1; 8 nucleotides line up with TRBD2. The CDR3 spans 14 residues. V dropped 5 bases and J dropped 7; count of bases not matched to a gene: 10. Germline CDR1 and CDR2: DFQATT and SNEGSKA (reference sequence). The chain's CDR3 is CSAPEAGETNEQFF. The CDR3 DNA sequence: TGCAGTGCTCCCGAAGCGGGAGAAACGAATGAGCAGTTCTTC.

The sample holds a few counts of this clonotype. The V gene is TRBV27, the J gene TRBJ2-2; D is undetermined. The V end lost 4 bases, the J end lost 5 bases, and 17 bases lay between the germline ends. The CDR3 loop spans 16 amino acids. CDR1 is MNHEY, CDR2 SMNVEV, per germline (reference sequence). CDR3 protein: CASSYLKASRTGELFF. Written as DNA, the CDR3 is TGTGCCAGCAGTTACCTAAAGGCGTCACGGACCGGGGAGCTGTTTTTT.

This clonotype appeared many times. The chain joins TRBV20-1 to TRBJ1-6; 9 bases are shared with TRBD1. Germline V gene lookup returns CDR1 DFQATT and CDR2 SNEGSKA (reference sequence). V shed 5 bases and J 8 bases; nucleotides not matched to a gene: 4. The CDR3 extends over 13 amino acids. CDR3 in DNA: TGCAGTGCTGGGACAGGGTTGTATTCACCCCTCCACTTT. Amino acid sequence: CSAGTGLYSPLHF.

Many counts were recorded for this clonotype. This rearrangement joins TRBV10-2 to TRBJ2-2, with 7 bases aligning to TRBD1. V lost 3 bases to trimming and J lost 6 bases; unmatched junction nucleotides: 4. Germline V gene sequence: CDR1 WSHSY, CDR2 SAAADI. This CDR3 has 14 amino acids. CDR3 sequence (DNA): TGCGCCAGCAGTGAAGACAGGGTTCCCGGGGAGCTGTTTTTT. Its translation: CASSEDRVPGELFF.

This clonotype occurred a few times. The J gene is TRBJ2-5, the V gene TRBV6-5, with D perhaps TRBD1 or TRBD2 (6 bases each). The germline CDR1 and CDR2 sequences are MNHEY and SVGAGI. This CDR3 region has 15 residues. V was trimmed by 1 base and J by 3 bases, leaving 12 bases between them. The CDR3 here is CASSYYRGREETQYF. The CDR3 bases are TGTGCCAGCAGTTACTATCGGGGGCGTGAAGAGACCCAGTACTTC.

Worth noting for this clonotype: This sequence may be a read error, since a much larger clone differs from it by one base. The rearrangement links TRBV20-1 to TRBJ2-7, with TRBD2 identical over 13 bases. V lost 7 bases to trimming and J lost 7 bases; unmatched junction nucleotides: 16. CDR3 length equals 16 residues. CDR1 and CDR2 from the germline V gene are DFQATT and SNEGSKA (reference sequence). The CDR3 is CSGGTSGAGTYNEQYF. Here the CDR3 DNA reads TGCAGTGGGGGGACTAGCGGGGCCGGGACCTACAATGAGCAGTACTTC.